A single sample is the source of the 23 T cell receptor beta chains below, sequenced in a study of T cells in Graves' hyperthyroidism and ophthalmopathy (dated by TCRdb to between 2019 and 2020). Receptors were amplified or captured by multiplex PCR. The reads were generated on an Illumina HiSeq 2000. TCR beta CDR3 regions were amplified from RNA transcripts. For the first round of RT-PCR on the TCR CDR3, the HTBI primer set was used together with the Qiagen OneStep RT-PCR kit. The public reads were reanalyzed by TCRdb: fastp trimming at Q25, MiXCR alignment, in-frame beta chains only. Duplicate CDR3 protein sequences are folded into a single record with the most common DNA and genes. The sample records some 650,000 distinct CDR3 sequences, around 16% of which are singletons. The top ten clonotypes cover 2.5% to 4% of the sample. Sequencing was done on a sample of blood. The receptor set was obtained from a woman aged 40 to 49 with Graves' ophthalmopathy.

This clonotype came up a few times. The chain combines TRBV7-2 with TRBJ2-3; 10 nucleotides match TRBD1. This CDR3 region has 18 residues. The germline V gene has CDR1 SGHTA and CDR2 FQGNSA. Trimming cost V 5 bases and J 0 bases; bases outside gene matches: 11. Here the CDR3 reads CASSKTRDRGPSTDTQYF. The CDR3 nucleotides read TGTGCCAGCAGCAAAACCCGGGACAGGGGCCCTAGCACAGATACGCAGTATTTT.

This clonotype was picked up many times. The chain has TRBV7-2 and TRBJ2-5; 8 nucleotides match TRBD1. CDR3 length: 15 amino acids. The J segment lost 9 bases and the V segment lost 5 bases, leaving 14 bases of the junction unmatched. Germline lookup yields CDR1 SGHTA and CDR2 FQGNSA. The CDR3 sequence is CASSAGTGNLGAQYF. CDR3 DNA sequence: TGTGCCAGCAGCGCCGGGACAGGCAACCTAGGGGCCCAGTACTTC.

In this sample, this clonotype turned up a few times. This chain connects TRBV29-1 to TRBJ2-5; either TRBD1 or TRBD2 may fit D (5 bases each). The CDR3 length is 12 residues. Germline assignment: CDR1 SQVTM and CDR2 ANQGSEA. Trimming removed 5 bases from V and 5 bases from J, with 12 bases in between. The chain's CDR3 is CSVHRGTETQYF. The CDR3 DNA reads TGCAGCGTTCATCGTGGGACGGAGACCCAGTACTTC.

The rearrangement links TRBV19 to TRBJ2-7; perhaps TRBD1 as D (5 bases). V lost 5 bases and J 0 bases, leaving 17 bases between the germline ends. Germline loops: CDR1 LNHDA, CDR2 SQIVND (reference sequence). The CDR3 consists of 16 residues. CDR3 nucleotide sequence: TGTGCCAGTAGTGGGGCCGGACGGAGAAGCTCCTACGAGCAGTACTTC. Translating it yields CASSGAGRRSSYEQYF.

This clonotype was found many times. The chain combines TRBV3-1 with TRBJ2-7; 9 bases are shared with TRBD2. The CDR3 spans 16 residues. CDR1 and CDR2 (germline): LGHDT, YNNKEL (reference sequence). Trimming took 1 base from V and 6 from J; bases not matched to a gene: 10. CDR3 protein: CASSQAHGLATSEQYF. As DNA, the CDR3 is TGTGCCAGCAGCCAAGCACACGGACTAGCGACGAGCGAGCAGTACTTC.

This clonotype has just a few counts. V is TRBV7-2 and J is TRBJ1-3, with 8 bases aligning to TRBD1. V shed 3 bases, J shed 7 bases, and the junction held 5 bases outside the gene matches. The CDR3 sequence is 14 residues long. The germline V gene has CDR1 SGHTA and CDR2 FQGNSA. The CDR3 loop reads CASSLDRDVNTIYF. The CDR3 DNA reads as TGTGCCAGCAGCTTGGACAGGGACGTGAACACCATATATTTT.

This clonotype was recorded many times. Here the CDR3 DNA reads TGTGCCAGCAGCCAAGAGATATTCCAGCGAAGCACCATATATTTT. Residues: CASSQEIFQRSTIYF. This sequence joins TRBV3-1 and TRBJ1-3, with D hard to call. CDR1 and CDR2 (germline): LGHDT, YNNKEL (reference sequence). This CDR3 is 15 amino acids long. With 0 bases removed from V and 9 bases from J, the gap between germline ends came to 15 bases.

The chain uses TRBV18 and TRBJ2-3; D remains unclear. The CDR3 is 15 residues long. V was cut by 4 bases and J by 2 bases, with 13 bases left in between. Germline V gene sequence: CDR1 KGHSH, CDR2 LQKENI. Here the CDR3 DNA reads TGTGCCAGCTCACAGAGTAACGGAAACACAGATACGCAGTATTTT. Translated, it gives CASSQSNGNTDTQYF.

The CDR3 DNA reads as TGTGCCAGCAGCCAATTTCCGGGACTAGCTACCACAGATACGCAGTATTTT. Protein sequence: CASSQFPGLATTDTQYF. V gene TRBV3-1 combines with J gene TRBJ2-3, with 9 bases identical to TRBD2. J gave up 2 bases and V 2 bases, and 8 bases lay outside the gene matches. The CDR3 consists of 17 residues. Germline V lookup: CDR1 LGHDT, CDR2 YNNKEL (reference sequence).

This clonotype showed up many times. The rearrangement uses TRBV29-1 and TRBJ2-7, with D possibly being TRBD1 (6 bases). The CDR3 runs to 11 residues. With 7 bases removed from V and 4 bases from J, the gap between germline ends came to 11 bases. Germline loops: CDR1 SQVTM, CDR2 ANQGSEA. The CDR3 nucleotides are TGCAGCGGCAGGGACACTTACGAGCAGTACTTC. Its translation is CSGRDTYEQYF.

This clonotype was counted at least ten times. This chain links TRBV28 with TRBJ1-5; no clear D. Germline V gene data show CDR1 as MDHEN and CDR2 as SYDVKM. The CDR3 is 15 residues long. V gave up 4 bases and J gave up 0 bases, with 10 bases separating them. The CDR3, as DNA: TGTGCCAGCAGTTCTTTGAGATTTAGCAATCAGCCCCAGCATTTT. It codes for CASSSLRFSNQPQHF. The full variable domain, rest sourced from reference TRBV28 and TRBJ1-5, is DVKVTQSSRYLVKRTGEKVFLECVQDMDHENMFWYRQDPGLGLRLIYFSYDVKMKEKGDIPEGYSVSREKKERFSLILESASTNQTSMYLCASSSLRFSNQPQHFGDGTRLSIL.

Concerning this clonotype itself: A much bigger clone sits one base away, suggesting this may be a read error. CDR3 amino acids: CASSLAASGVAEQFF. The CDR3 nucleotides are TGCGCCAGCAGCTTGGCGGCTAGCGGGGTCGCTGAGCAGTTCTTC. V and J are TRBV5-1 and TRBJ2-1, with 9 bases fitting TRBD2. Germline loops: CDR1 SGHRS, CDR2 YFSETQ. The J segment lost 9 bases and the V segment lost 0 bases, leaving 7 bases of the junction unmatched. CDR3 length: 15 amino acids.

This clonotype was observed a handful of times. V usage is TRBV19 and J usage is TRBJ2-3; D uncertain. Trimming shortened V by 3 bases and J by 5 bases, and 12 bases separated the two germline ends. The CDR3 loop spans 14 amino acids. Germline CDR1 and CDR2: LNHDA and SQIVND (reference sequence). DNA for the CDR3: TGTGCCAGTAGTATGGGATGGTACATAGATACGCAGTATTTT. Encoded protein: CASSMGWYIDTQYF.

Turning to this clonotype: This may come from a read error, since a much larger clone is one base off. The J gene is TRBJ1-1, the V gene TRBV18; no reliable D call. Germline V lookup: CDR1 KGHSH, CDR2 LQKENI. The CDR3 consists of 15 residues. The CDR3 sequence: CASSPTRQSNTEALF. CDR3 nucleotides: TGTGCCAGCTCACCAACGAGGCAGAGCAACACTGAAGCTCTCTTT.

This clonotype was found many times. J is TRBJ1-1 and V is TRBV18; D gene ambiguous. V gave up 5 bases and J gave up 7 bases, with 5 bases separating them. CDR3 length equals 10 residues. Germline V CDR1 and CDR2: KGHSH, LQKENI. The DNA for the CDR3 is TGTGCCAGCTCAAAGGTTGAAGCTTTCTTT. It codes for CASSKVEAFF.

This clonotype has at least ten counts. The V and J genes are TRBV20-1 and TRBJ2-5; D possibly corresponds to TRBD2 (7 bases). The V end lost 0 bases, the J end lost 2 bases, and 13 bases lay between the germline ends. The germline V gene encodes CDR1 DFQATT and CDR2 SNEGSKA (reference sequence). There are 15 residues in the CDR3. The CDR3 protein is CSARERGGPQETQYF. The CDR3 DNA sequence: TGCAGTGCTAGAGAACGCGGGGGCCCACAAGAGACCCAGTACTTC.

This clonotype has ten or more counts. This chain links TRBV20-1 with TRBJ1-4; no reliable D call. V gave up 5 bases and J gave up 8 bases, with 9 bases separating them. In germline, CDR1 is DFQATT, CDR2 SNEGSKA (reference sequence). The CDR3 has 11 amino acids. CDR3 in amino acids: CSAQQGEKLFF. DNA of the CDR3: TGCAGTGCTCAACAAGGGGAAAAACTGTTTTTT.

This clonotype was seen many times. CDR3: CASSYDRRETQYF. DNA of the CDR3: TGTGCCAGCAGCTATGACAGGAGGGAGACCCAGTACTTC. This chain joins TRBV7-3 and TRBJ2-5; D perhaps matches TRBD1 (6 bases). In germline, CDR1 is SGHTA, CDR2 FQGTGA. CDR3 length: 13 residues. Between the trimmed V and J ends, which lost 4 bases and 5 bases, there was a span of 11 bases.

This clonotype has at least ten counts. V usage is TRBV7-9 and J usage is TRBJ2-3, with TRBD2 as a possible D gene (7 bases). This CDR3 contains 16 residues. Germline-derived CDR1 and CDR2 are SEHNR and FQNEAQ (reference sequence). V was trimmed by 5 bases and J by 2 bases, leaving 17 bases between them. The CDR3 protein is CASSSGGAGHTDTQYF. The CDR3 coding sequence is TGTGCCAGCAGCAGTGGGGGGGCAGGCCACACAGATACGCAGTATTTT.

This rearrangement joins TRBV27 to TRBJ1-5; possibly TRBD1 for D (6 bases). The germline gives CDR1 MNHEY, CDR2 SMNVEV (reference sequence). CDR3 length: 15 residues. Trimming removed 5 bases from V and 2 bases from J, with 13 bases in between. CDR3 in DNA: TGTGCCAGCAGTGCCCGGACAGAAGGCAATCAGCCCCAGCATTTT. Its translation: CASSARTEGNQPQHF.

This clonotype was observed at least ten times. The gene calls are TRBV27 and TRBJ1-1; no firm D call. The CDR3 totals 15 residues. The germline V and J ends were trimmed by 5 bases and 5 bases, with 18 bases remaining between them. The germline CDR1 and CDR2 sequences are MNHEY and SMNVEV (reference sequence). CDR3 region: CASSLAARTGTEAFF. The CDR3 nucleotides are TGTGCCAGCAGTCTAGCGGCTAGAACGGGGACTGAAGCTTTCTTT.

J is TRBJ2-1 and V is TRBV14; TRBD1 agrees at 9 bases. The germline V gene has CDR1 SGHDN and CDR2 FVKESK. V trimming: 4 bases; J trimming: 4 bases; junction bases outside the gene matches: 5. The CDR3 sequence is 15 residues long. Here the CDR3 reads CASSLSGTGYNEQFF. CDR3 DNA sequence: TGTGCCAGCAGCCTATCCGGGACAGGGTACAATGAGCAGTTCTTC.

V gene TRBV3-1 combines with J gene TRBJ2-7; 9 bases match TRBD1. This CDR3 is 14 amino acids long. CDR1 is LGHDT, CDR2 YNNKEL, per germline (reference sequence). Trimming at V came to 3 bases and at J to 6 bases, leaving 6 bases not matched to a gene. This CDR3 is CASSHPGQGSEQYF. The CDR3 nucleotides are TGTGCCAGCAGCCACCCAGGACAGGGGAGCGAGCAGTACTTC.